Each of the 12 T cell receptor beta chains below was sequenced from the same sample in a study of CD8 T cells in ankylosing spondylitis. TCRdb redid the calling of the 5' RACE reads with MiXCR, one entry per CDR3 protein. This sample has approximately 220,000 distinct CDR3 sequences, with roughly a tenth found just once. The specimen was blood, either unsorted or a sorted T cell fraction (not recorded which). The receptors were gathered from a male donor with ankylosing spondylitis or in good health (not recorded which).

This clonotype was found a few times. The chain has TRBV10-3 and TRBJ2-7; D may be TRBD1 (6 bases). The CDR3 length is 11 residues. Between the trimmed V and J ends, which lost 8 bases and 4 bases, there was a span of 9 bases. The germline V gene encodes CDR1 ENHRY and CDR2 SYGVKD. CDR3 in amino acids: CAIGQGYEQYF. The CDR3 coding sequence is TGTGCCATCGGTCAGGGGTACGAGCAGTACTTC.

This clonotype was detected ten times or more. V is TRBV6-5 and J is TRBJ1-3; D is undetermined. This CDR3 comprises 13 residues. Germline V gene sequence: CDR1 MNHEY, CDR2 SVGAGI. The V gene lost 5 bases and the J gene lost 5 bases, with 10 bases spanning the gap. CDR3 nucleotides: TGTGCCAGCAGTACTCAGGAGAGAAACACCATATATTTT. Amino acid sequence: CASSTQERNTIYF.

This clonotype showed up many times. CDR3 residues: CASSSPHSGLRPDTQYF. CDR3 in DNA: TGTGCCAGCAGTTCGCCCCACTCGGGACTTCGACCAGATACGCAGTATTTT. The chain uses TRBV6-5 and TRBJ2-3, with a weak D call TRBD2 (6 bases). V was trimmed by 4 bases and J by 4 bases, leaving 21 bases between them. Germline V CDR1 and CDR2: MNHEY, SVGAGI. The CDR3 sequence is 17 residues long.

The chain's CDR3 is CASSEVAGRAEKLFF. CDR3 DNA sequence: TGTGCCAGCAGTGAGGTCGCAGGGAGGGCTGAAAAACTGTTTTTT. This chain joins TRBV2 and TRBJ1-4; D possibly corresponds to TRBD1 (5 bases). Trimming pared 3 bases from V and 7 bases from J, leaving 15 bases between. The length of the CDR3 is 15 residues. Germline V lookup: CDR1 SNHLY, CDR2 FYNNEI. Full variable domain (rest looked up from reference TRBV2 and TRBJ1-4): EPEVTQTPSHQVTQMGQEVILRCVPISNHLYFYWYRQILGQKVEFLVSFYNNEISEKSEIFDDQFSVERPDGSNFTLKIRSTKLEDSAMYFCASSEVAGRAEKLFFGSGTQLSVL.

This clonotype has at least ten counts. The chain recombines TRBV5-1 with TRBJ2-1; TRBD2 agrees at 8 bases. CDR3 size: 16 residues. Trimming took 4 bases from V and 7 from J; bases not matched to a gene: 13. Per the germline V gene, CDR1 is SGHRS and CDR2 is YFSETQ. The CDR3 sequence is CASSRSFGGAGNEQFF. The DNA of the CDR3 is TGCGCCAGCAGCAGGAGCTTCGGGGGGGCCGGGAATGAGCAGTTCTTC.

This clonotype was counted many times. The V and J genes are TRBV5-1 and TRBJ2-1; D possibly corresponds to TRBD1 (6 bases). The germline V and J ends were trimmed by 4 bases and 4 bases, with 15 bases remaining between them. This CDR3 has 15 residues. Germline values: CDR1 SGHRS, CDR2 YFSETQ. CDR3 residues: CASSRTDDPYNEQFF. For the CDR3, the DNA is TGCGCCAGCAGCCGGACAGACGATCCTTACAATGAGCAGTTCTTC. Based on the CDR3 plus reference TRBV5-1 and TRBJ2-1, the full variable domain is KAGVTQTPRYLIKTRGQQVTLSCSPISGHRSVSWYQQTPGQGLQFLFEYFSETQRNKGNFPGRFSGRQFSNSRSEMNVSTLELGDSALYLCASSRTDDPYNEQFFGPGTRLTVL.

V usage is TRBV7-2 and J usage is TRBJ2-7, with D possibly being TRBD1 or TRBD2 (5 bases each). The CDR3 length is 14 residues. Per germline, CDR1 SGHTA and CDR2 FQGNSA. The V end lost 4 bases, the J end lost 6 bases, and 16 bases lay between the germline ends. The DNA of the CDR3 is TGTGCCAGCAGCTCGACCGGGGCGAATGGCGAGCAGTACTTC. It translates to CASSSTGANGEQYF.

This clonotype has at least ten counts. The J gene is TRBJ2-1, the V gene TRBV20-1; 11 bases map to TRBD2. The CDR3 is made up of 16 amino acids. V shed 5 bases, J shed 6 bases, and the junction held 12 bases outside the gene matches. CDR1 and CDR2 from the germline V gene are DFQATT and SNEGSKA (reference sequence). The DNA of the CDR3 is TGCAGTGCTCCTCCTCCACTAGCGGGGGTTAGCAATGAGCAGTTCTTC. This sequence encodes CSAPPPLAGVSNEQFF.

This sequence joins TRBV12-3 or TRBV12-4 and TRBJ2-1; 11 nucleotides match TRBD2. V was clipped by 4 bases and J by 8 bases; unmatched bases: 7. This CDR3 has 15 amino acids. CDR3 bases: TGTGCCAGCAGTTCGCCTAGCGGGGGGAGAGATGAGCAGTTCTTC. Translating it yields CASSSPSGGRDEQFF.

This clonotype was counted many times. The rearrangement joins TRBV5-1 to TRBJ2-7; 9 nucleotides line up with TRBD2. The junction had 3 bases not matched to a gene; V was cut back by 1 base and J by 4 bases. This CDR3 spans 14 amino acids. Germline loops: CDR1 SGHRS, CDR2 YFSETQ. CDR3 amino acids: CASSLTSGGYEQYF. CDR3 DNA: TGCGCCAGCAGCTTGACCAGCGGGGGGTACGAGCAGTACTTC.

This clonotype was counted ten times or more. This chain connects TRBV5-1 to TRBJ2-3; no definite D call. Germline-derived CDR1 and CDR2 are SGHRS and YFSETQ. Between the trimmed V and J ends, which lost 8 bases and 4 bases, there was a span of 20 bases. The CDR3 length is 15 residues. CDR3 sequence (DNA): TGCGCCAGTCGTTTCCCCACCGAGGTGTCAGATACGCAGTATTTT. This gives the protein CASRFPTEVSDTQYF.

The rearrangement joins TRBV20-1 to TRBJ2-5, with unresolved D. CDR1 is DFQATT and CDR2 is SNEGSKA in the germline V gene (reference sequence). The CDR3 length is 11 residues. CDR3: CRAGVQETQYF. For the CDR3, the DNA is TGCAGGGCAGGCGTCCAAGAGACCCAGTACTTC.